This TCR beta chain is drawn from a study of lymphopenia after photon versus proton radiotherapy. Findings of the study overall: Proton therapy kept repertoires fairly stable, unlike photons, which gained effector/memory cells. After the lymphocyte nadir, photon-treated repertoires showed oligoclonal expansion, especially of CD8+ Temra cells.

The data were produced by immunoSEQ multiplex PCR, yet TCRdb's version contains in-frame clones alone and is incomplete. The sample holds over 35,000 clones, around 84% seen once. As to this clone: Its cognate antigen is unknown.

This clonotype was sampled from a woman between 65 and 79 years old with pancreatic cancer. Some clones in this sample may be carry-over from other donors' samples. The sample consisted of peripheral blood, taken from a patient treated with proton-based radiotherapy.

CDR3 DNA sequence: TGTGCCAGTAGTCTTACCGGGACAGGGACCAACGAGCAGTACTTC. Protein sequence: CASSLTGTGTNEQYF. The V gene is TRBV19, the J gene TRBJ2-7; 9 nucleotides match TRBD1. The CDR3 length is 15 residues. CDR1 LNHDA and CDR2 SQIVND come from the germline V gene (reference sequence). V lost 5 bases and J lost 5; bases outside the gene matches: 10.